The 10 T cell receptor beta chains presented below share a single source sample, sequenced in a study of blood T cell repertoires in COVID-19. Some clones are missing from TCRdb's copy, which holds only in-frame ones; the method was immunoSEQ multiplex PCR. The data show about 190,000 clones, over 75% seen once. Material for sequencing was peripheral blood. The receptors were sampled from a woman aged 40 to 49 who had recovered from COVID-19.

With regard to this clone: Other nucleotide sequences from this sample produce the same CDR3. The chain employs TRBV7-3 and TRBJ1-1, with TRBD1 matching 8 bases. Per germline, CDR1 SGHTA and CDR2 FQGTGA. The CDR3 sequence is 15 residues long. Unmatched junction bases numbered 3, after V lost 3 bases and J lost 0 bases. The CDR3 reads CASSLGTGLNTEAFF. CDR3 sequence (DNA): TGTGCCAGCAGCTTGGGGACAGGCTTGAACACTGAAGCTTTCTTT.

CDR3 nucleotides: TGCGCCAGCAGCCAAGACCCCCTTAATCAGCCCCAGCATTTT. Its translation is CASSQDPLNQPQHF. The rearrangement joins TRBV4-1 to TRBJ1-5; D gene ambiguous. Trimming took 0 bases from V and 4 from J, leaving 7 bases between them. Germline lookup yields CDR1 MGHRA and CDR2 YSYEKL. CDR3 length: 14 amino acids.

This clone appeared a single time. The V call is TRBV13, the J call TRBJ2-1; D possibly corresponds to TRBD2 (6 bases). V was cut by 2 bases and J by 2 bases, with 10 bases left in between. The CDR3 covers 15 residues. CDR1 is PRHDT, CDR2 FYEKMQ, per germline (reference sequence). Written as DNA, the CDR3 is TGTGCCAGCAGCTTATTCGCGGGAACCTACAATGAGCAGTTCTTC. Residues: CASSLFAGTYNEQFF.

The chain has TRBV6-5 and TRBJ1-1; D is unresolved. The V gene's germline CDR1 is MNHEY and CDR2 SVGAGI. There are 15 residues in the CDR3. Trimming took off 0 bases at V and 0 bases at J, with 8 bases between the two ends. CDR3 sequence reads: CASSYSAQMNTEAFF. The CDR3 DNA follows: TGTGCCAGCAGTTACTCTGCACAGATGAACACTGAAGCTTTCTTT.

The rearrangement uses TRBV27 and TRBJ2-1; the match to TRBD2 covers 13 bases. V shed 4 bases, J shed 11 bases, and the junction held 8 bases outside the gene matches. This CDR3 contains 15 residues. From germline, CDR1 is MNHEY and CDR2 SMNVEV (reference sequence). Here the CDR3 reads CASSSPGLAGLKQFF. The CDR3 DNA follows: TGTGCCAGCAGTTCGCCGGGACTAGCGGGATTGAAGCAGTTCTTC.

This chain joins TRBV11-2 and TRBJ2-2; unclear D gene. The CDR3 spans 16 residues. Trimming shortened V by 5 bases and J by 1 base, and 14 bases separated the two germline ends. CDR1 SGHAT and CDR2 FQNNGV come from the germline V gene. The CDR3 bases are TGTGCCAGCAGCCCTCGGCCGGAGAGGAACACCGGGGAGCTGTTTTTT. Its protein product is CASSPRPERNTGELFF.

This clone was observed a single time. The genes are TRBV6-5 and TRBJ1-5, with 11 bases that match TRBD1. After removal of 6 bases from V and 4 bases from J, the junction contained 2 bases not matched to a gene. CDR1 and CDR2 from the germline V gene are MNHEY and SVGAGI. This CDR3 comprises 14 residues. In DNA form, the CDR3 reads TGTGCCAGCAGGCGGGACAGGGGGAATCAGCCCCAGCATTTT. It specifies CASRRDRGNQPQHF.

The J gene is TRBJ2-7, the V gene TRBV9, with 7 bases fitting TRBD2. The J segment lost 4 bases and the V segment lost 4 bases, leaving 11 bases of the junction unmatched. There are 15 residues in the CDR3. Germline V lookup: CDR1 SGDLS, CDR2 YYNGEE. Written as DNA, the CDR3 is TGTGCCAGCAGCACTGGGGCTAGCGGCCCGTACGAGCAGTACTTC. It codes for CASSTGASGPYEQYF. The variable domain in full, completed from reference TRBV9 and TRBJ2-7, reads DSGVTQTPKHLITATGQRVTLRCSPRSGDLSVYWYQQSLDQGLQFLIQYYNGEERAKGNILERFSAQQFPDLHSELNLSSLELGDSALYFCASSTGASGPYEQYFGPGTRLTVT.

This clone was counted once. This sequence joins TRBV7-3 and TRBJ2-1; 12 positions agree with TRBD2. J gave up 7 bases and V 5 bases, and 6 bases lay outside the gene matches. Germline V CDR1 and CDR2: SGHTA, FQGTGA. The CDR3 has 15 amino acids. CDR3: CASSPRTSGVNEQFF. CDR3 sequence (DNA): TGTGCCAGCAGCCCCAGGACTAGCGGGGTTAATGAGCAGTTCTTC.

The gene calls are TRBV30 and TRBJ2-3; the D is unclear. CDR1 GTSNPN and CDR2 SVGIG come from the germline V gene (reference sequence). V lost 2 bases to trimming and J lost 4 bases, with 10 bases between them. The CDR3 loop spans 13 amino acids. The CDR3 spells CAWSTAGSDTQYF. In nucleotides, the CDR3 is TGTGCCTGGAGTACGGCCGGGTCAGATACGCAGTATTTT.